These 22 T cell receptor beta chains were sequenced from one sample in a study of technical replicates of blood from a handful of donors. The method was immunoSEQ multiplex PCR; TCRdb's version includes in-frame clones alone and lacks a portion of them. The data contain approximately 50,000 clones, 94% of them singletons. The sample comprised T cells isolated from PBMCs. The source of these receptors is a human donor in good health.

This clone was seen only once. The V and J genes are TRBV20-1 and TRBJ1-1, with TRBD1 as a possible D gene (6 bases). CDR3 length: 11 residues. The germline V gene encodes CDR1 DFQATT and CDR2 SNEGSKA (reference sequence). The CDR3, as DNA: TGCAACCTACAGGGTTTCACTGAAGCTTTCTTT. As protein: CNLQGFTEAFF.

V is TRBV10-2 and J is TRBJ2-2; D is undetermined. There are 12 residues in the CDR3. Germline CDR1 is WSHSY and CDR2 is SAAADI. V lost 4 bases and J lost 6, with 6 bases in between. DNA for the CDR3: TGCGCCAGCAGTGCCGGTCCCGGGGAGCTGTTTTTT. Protein: CASSAGPGELFF.

CDR3 sequence: CASGLRRDYGYTF. The CDR3 DNA reads as TGTGCTAGTGGTTTGAGGAGGGACTATGGCTACACCTTC. The gene calls are TRBV12-5 and TRBJ1-2; unclear D gene. Germline-derived CDR1 and CDR2 are LGHNT and FRNRAP. The CDR3 has 13 residues. V gave up 2 bases and J gave up 3 bases, with 7 bases separating them.

V and J are TRBV5-1 and TRBJ2-2; TRBD2 matches 8 bases. The CDR3 is 15 amino acids. Germline-derived CDR1 and CDR2 are SGHRS and YFSETQ. The junction had 10 bases not matched to a gene; V was cut back by 5 bases and J by 7 bases. The CDR3 bases are TGCGCCAGCAGTCGGACGGGGGGGCGAGGCGGGGAGCTGTTTTTT. Its translation: CASSRTGGRGGELFF.

The chain has TRBV11-3 and TRBJ1-1; the D is unclear. The V gene lost 3 bases and the J gene lost 8 bases, with 10 bases spanning the gap. The CDR3 has 12 amino acids. Germline V gene sequence: CDR1 SGHNT, CDR2 YENEEA. The CDR3 loop is CASSFGYSEAFF. CDR3 sequence (DNA): TGTGCCAGCAGCTTCGGGTACTCGGAAGCTTTCTTT.

The chain employs TRBV9 and TRBJ1-2, with a tentative D call TRBD1 (6 bases). The germline V gene encodes CDR1 SGDLS and CDR2 YYNGEE. Between the trimmed V and J ends, which lost 0 bases and 3 bases, there was a span of 9 bases. The CDR3 sequence is 14 residues long. The CDR3 region is CASSVVPGDYGYTF. The CDR3 DNA reads as TGTGCCAGCAGCGTAGTCCCAGGGGACTATGGCTACACCTTC.

The gene calls are TRBV5-1 and TRBJ2-5; D unresolved. The V gene lost 4 bases and the J gene lost 2 bases, with 6 bases spanning the gap. The CDR3 consists of 12 residues. Germline assignment: CDR1 SGHRS and CDR2 YFSETQ. CDR3 DNA: TGCGCCAGCAGCGTCATGCAAGAGACCCAGTACTTC. Translated: CASSVMQETQYF. Variable domain in full (rest from reference TRBV5-1 and TRBJ2-5): KAGVTQTPRYLIKTRGQQVTLSCSPISGHRSVSWYQQTPGQGLQFLFEYFSETQRNKGNFPGRFSGRQFSNSRSEMNVSTLELGDSALYLCASSVMQETQYFGPGTRLLVL.

Note on this clone: One end of the junction does not line up with germline, which may come from a read error. V and J are TRBV14 and TRBJ2-5, with a tentative D call TRBD2 (6 bases). This CDR3 comprises 13 residues. Germline V CDR1 and CDR2: SGHDN, FVKESK. CDR3 sequence (DNA): TGTGCCACCAGCCAGCGGGTCAAAGAGACCCAGTACTTC. Translating it yields CATSQRVKETQYF.

The chain recombines TRBV14 with TRBJ1-1; weak D call: TRBD1 (6 bases). This CDR3 comprises 17 residues. The V and J ends lost 1 base and 4 bases respectively, with 19 bases between them. The germline gives CDR1 SGHDN, CDR2 FVKESK. CDR3 bases: TGTGCCAGCAGCCAAGTGGGGCCAGGGGTTTTATTCACTGAAGCTTTCTTT. The encoded protein is CASSQVGPGVLFTEAFF. The variable domain in full, with the rest retrieved from reference TRBV14 and TRBJ1-1, is EAGVTQFPSHSVIEKGQTVTLRCDPISGHDNLYWYRRVMGKEIKFLLHFVKESKQDESGMPNNRFLAERTGGTYSTLKVQPAELEDSGVYFCASSQVGPGVLFTEAFFGQGTRLTVV.

The table lists this clone with a count of one. The rearrangement joins TRBV12-5 to TRBJ2-1; D is perhaps TRBD2 (6 bases). The length of the CDR3 is 13 residues. Germline loops: CDR1 LGHNT, CDR2 FRNRAP. The germline V and J ends were trimmed by 3 bases and 5 bases, with 8 bases remaining between them. In DNA form, the CDR3 reads TGTGCTAGTGGTTTTTTAGCGGACAATGAGCAGTTCTTC. Encoded protein: CASGFLADNEQFF.

The gene calls are TRBV5-1 and TRBJ2-2; 8 nucleotides align to TRBD1. Trimming removed 3 bases from V and 2 bases from J; junction bases left unmatched: 6. This CDR3 spans 16 amino acids. Germline CDR1 is SGHRS and CDR2 is YFSETQ. CDR3 sequence (DNA): TGCGCCAGCAGCTCTTCCGGGACAGGTAACACCGGGGAGCTGTTTTTT. Translating gives CASSSSGTGNTGELFF.

V usage is TRBV9 and J usage is TRBJ1-2; possible D gene TRBD1, 6 bases. CDR1 and CDR2 (germline): SGDLS, YYNGEE. The CDR3 is 13 amino acids. V was pared by 6 bases and J by 8 bases, with 17 bases between. CDR3 residues: CASTQGGRFGYTF. The CDR3 nucleotides are TGTGCCAGCACCCAAGGGGGAAGGTTCGGCTACACCTTC.

The V and J genes are TRBV5-5 and TRBJ2-1; the D gene is possibly TRBD1 (6 bases). Germline values: CDR1 SGHKS, CDR2 YYEKEE (reference sequence). CDR3 size: 14 residues. Trimming removed 4 bases from V and 5 bases from J, with 13 bases in between. CDR3 nucleotide sequence: TGTGCCAGCAGCGACGGGACACCTCACAATGAGCAGTTCTTC. Translating gives CASSDGTPHNEQFF.

The chain combines TRBV28 with TRBJ2-3, with 13 positions matching TRBD2. Germline trimming cut 6 bases from V and 6 bases from J; bases unmatched to any gene: 9. The CDR3 runs 16 residues. Germline V gives CDR1 MDHEN, CDR2 SYDVKM. The CDR3 reads CASSPLAGGPGDTQYF. The CDR3 DNA reads as TGTGCCAGCAGCCCACTAGCGGGAGGGCCGGGCGATACGCAGTATTTT. Using reference TRBV28 and TRBJ2-3 for the parts outside the CDR3, the full variable domain is DVKVTQSSRYLVKRTGEKVFLECVQDMDHENMFWYRQDPGLGLRLIYFSYDVKMKEKGDIPEGYSVSREKKERFSLILESASTNQTSMYLCASSPLAGGPGDTQYFGPGTRLTVL.

This chain uses TRBV5-1 with TRBJ2-7; D call uncertain. In germline, CDR1 is SGHRS, CDR2 YFSETQ. V lost 4 bases and J 10 bases, leaving 18 bases between the germline ends. The CDR3 has 13 residues. This chain's CDR3 is CASSPESSSVQYF. The CDR3 coding sequence is TGCGCCAGCAGCCCTGAGTCCTCCAGCGTACAGTACTTC. The full variable domain, its missing parts supplied by reference TRBV5-1 and TRBJ2-7, is KAGVTQTPRYLIKTRGQQVTLSCSPISGHRSVSWYQQTPGQGLQFLFEYFSETQRNKGNFPGRFSGRQFSNSRSEMNVSTLELGDSALYLCASSPESSSVQYFGPGTRLTVT.

This sequence joins TRBV29-1 and TRBJ2-6, with unresolved D. This CDR3 contains 15 residues. Germline V CDR1 and CDR2: SQVTM, ANQGSEA. V was trimmed by 0 bases and J by 0 bases, leaving 6 bases between them. The chain's CDR3 is CSVEDPFSGANVLTF. CDR3 bases: TGCAGCGTTGAAGATCCTTTCTCTGGGGCCAACGTCCTGACTTTC.

This clone was picked up one time. The gene calls are TRBV10-3 and TRBJ2-1; unclear D gene. There are 16 residues in the CDR3. CDR1 is ENHRY, CDR2 SYGVKD, per germline. V lost 0 bases and J lost 0, with 9 bases in between. Here the CDR3 DNA reads TGTGCCATCAGTGAGTCTTTGCGGAGCTCCTACAATGAGCAGTTCTTC. It encodes CAISESLRSSYNEQFF.

This chain connects TRBV6-6 to TRBJ1-4, with unresolved D. The CDR3 covers 15 residues. Germline loops: CDR1 MNHNY, CDR2 SVGAGI (reference sequence). V dropped 8 bases and J dropped 7 bases, with 20 bases sitting between them. The CDR3 region is CASSGGSLFPEKLFF. The CDR3 DNA reads TGTGCCAGCTCCGGCGGGTCTTTGTTTCCTGAAAAACTGTTTTTT.

This clone appeared once. The rearrangement uses TRBV28 and TRBJ1-1; no clear D. V lost 3 bases to trimming and J lost 4 bases, with 9 bases between them. The CDR3 runs to 13 residues. In germline, CDR1 is MDHEN, CDR2 SYDVKM. The CDR3 sequence is CASSLGAGTEAFF. The CDR3 DNA sequence: TGTGCCAGCAGTTTGGGCGCAGGCACTGAAGCTTTCTTT.

This clone was recorded only once. This chain joins TRBV5-1 and TRBJ1-4; 7 nucleotides agree with TRBD1. The length of the CDR3 is 15 residues. The ends lost 3 bases at V and 1 base at J; junction bases unmatched: 3. Germline loops: CDR1 SGHRS, CDR2 YFSETQ. The CDR3 bases are TGCGCCAGCAGCTGGGACAGATTAACTAATGAAAAACTGTTTTTT. Protein product: CASSWDRLTNEKLFF. The entire variable domain, with the rest obtained from reference TRBV5-1 and TRBJ1-4, is as follows: KAGVTQTPRYLIKTRGQQVTLSCSPISGHRSVSWYQQTPGQGLQFLFEYFSETQRNKGNFPGRFSGRQFSNSRSEMNVSTLELGDSALYLCASSWDRLTNEKLFFGSGTQLSVL.

The CDR3 nucleotides are TGTGCCAGCAGCTTAGACGGCTGGGGGGCTGGAAACACCATATATTTT. It yields the protein CASSLDGWGAGNTIYF. The rearrangement joins TRBV11-2 to TRBJ1-3; TRBD1 is a possible D gene (5 bases). The CDR3 sequence is 16 residues long. Deletions cut 0 bases from V and 2 bases from J, with 11 bases between. CDR1 is SGHAT and CDR2 is FQNNGV in the germline V gene. The variable domain in full, completed from reference TRBV11-2 and TRBJ1-3, reads EAGVAQSPRYKIIEKRQSVAFWCNPISGHATLYWYQQILGQGPKLLIQFQNNGVVDDSQLPKDRFSAERLKGVDSTLKIQPAKLEDSAVYLCASSLDGWGAGNTIYFGEGSWLTVV.

The V gene is TRBV5-1, the J gene TRBJ1-1; the D gene is possibly TRBD1 (6 bases). CDR1 SGHRS and CDR2 YFSETQ come from the germline V gene. The CDR3 is made up of 14 amino acids. V was clipped by 3 bases and J by 2 bases, with 11 bases between them. The CDR3 sequence is CASSSKGGNTEAFF. Written as DNA, the CDR3 is TGCGCCAGCAGCTCCAAAGGGGGTAACACTGAAGCTTTCTTT. Combining the CDR3 with reference TRBV5-1 and TRBJ1-1 gives the whole variable domain KAGVTQTPRYLIKTRGQQVTLSCSPISGHRSVSWYQQTPGQGLQFLFEYFSETQRNKGNFPGRFSGRQFSNSRSEMNVSTLELGDSALYLCASSSKGGNTEAFFGQGTRLTVV.